The 6 T cell receptor beta chains listed next were all sequenced from one sample in a study of T cells in Graves' hyperthyroidism and ophthalmopathy. There were TCR beta CDR3 regions amplified from RNA transcripts. Using the HTBI primer set, a first-round RT-PCR was run on the TCR CDR3. Each CDR3 protein gets one entry after TCRdb re-called the multiplex PCR reads with MiXCR. The table has roughly 710,000 distinct CDR3 sequences, about 35% seen once. Sequences were obtained from blood. These receptors were obtained from a woman aged 40 to 50 with Graves' hyperthyroidism.

For this clonotype: A read error is likely, as this CDR3 ends without the conserved phenylalanine or tryptophan. Because the CDR3's place on the DNA is in doubt, the DNA is left out and the CDR3 is given as listed by TCRdb. This chain links TRBV7-2 with TRBJ1-1. The CDR3 is 8 residues long, ends included. CDR1 is SGHTA, CDR2 FQGNSA, per germline. The CDR3 reads CASSGRAS.

The sample holds a few counts of this clonotype. The J gene is TRBJ2-7, the V gene TRBV29-1; a possible D gene is TRBD2 (5 bases). Germline CDR1 and CDR2: SQVTM and ANQGSEA. V was shortened by 3 bases and J by 6 bases, with 15 bases between the two germline ends. This CDR3 spans 13 amino acids. The CDR3, as DNA: TGCAGCGTTGACGACGGGGTCGCGGGCGAGCAGTACTTC. Amino acids: CSVDDGVAGEQYF.

The chain is built from TRBV7-9 and TRBJ2-5, with 9 positions matching TRBD1. The CDR3 is 15 amino acids. The J segment lost 4 bases and the V segment lost 5 bases, leaving 8 bases of the junction unmatched. Germline V gene lookup returns CDR1 SEHNR and CDR2 FQNEAQ (reference sequence). The CDR3 is CASSPDGTGPETQYF. Written as DNA, the CDR3 is TGTGCCAGCAGCCCCGACGGGACAGGGCCAGAGACCCAGTACTTC.

This clonotype was seen repeatedly, ten times or more. V and J are TRBV15 and TRBJ1-2; the match to TRBD1 covers 7 bases. Germline assignment: CDR1 LNHNV and CDR2 YYDKDF (reference sequence). V trimming: 1 base; J trimming: 0 bases; junction bases outside the gene matches: 5. The CDR3 covers 16 residues. The CDR3 DNA sequence: TGTGCCACCAGCAGAGGGGACAGTGCCACTAACTATGGCTACACCTTC. Encoded protein: CATSRGDSATNYGYTF.

As concerns this clonotype: A much larger clone lies one base from this, so it may be a read error. The chain links TRBV7-2 to TRBJ1-2; maybe TRBD1 (6 bases). Germline loops: CDR1 SGHTA, CDR2 FQGNSA. This CDR3 region has 16 residues. Trimming removed 5 bases from V and 4 bases from J, with 20 bases in between. The DNA of the CDR3 is TGTGCCAGCAGCATCCTTCAGGGGCAAACCCCCTATGGCTACACCTTC. Protein: CASSILQGQTPYGYTF.

This clonotype was seen a handful of times. J is TRBJ2-7 and V is TRBV28, with D perhaps matching TRBD1 (5 bases). From germline, CDR1 is MDHEN and CDR2 SYDVKM. This CDR3 has 12 residues. The V gene lost 7 bases and the J gene lost 3 bases, with 10 bases spanning the gap. CDR3 sequence (DNA): TGTGCCAGCACAGGGAACTTCTACGAGCAGTACTTC. Its translation: CASTGNFYEQYF.